These 21 T cell receptor beta chains were sequenced from one sample in a study of Ad26.COV2.S vaccination and SARS-CoV-2 variants. Sample treatment: 15 to 20 received Ad26.COV2.S at low or high dose, single or two shots; about 5 received placebo; per-sample allocation not given. Samples analyzed were those drawn on day 63 after the first vaccine or placebo injection. Sequencing was performed with immunoSEQ multiplex PCR; in TCRdb, only in-frame clones are kept and a portion is missing. The sample lists 300,000 to 350,000 clones, around four fifths occurring once. The material sequenced was peripheral blood, taken in a trial of Ad26.COV2.S vaccine versus placebo. The receptors originated from a person between 18 and 65 years old who received the Ad26.COV2.S COVID-19 vaccine or a placebo.

The sample holds one count of this clone. The chain joins TRBV10-3 to TRBJ1-1; a possible D gene is TRBD1 (6 bases). CDR1 is ENHRY, CDR2 SYGVKD, per germline. This CDR3 is 13 amino acids long. The CDR3 loop is CAVSPGEGTEAFF. CDR3 DNA sequence: TGTGCTGTTTCTCCAGGGGAGGGGACTGAAGCTTTCTTT.

J is TRBJ2-5 and V is TRBV5-1, with D possibly matching TRBD1 (5 bases). V was trimmed by 3 bases and J by 5 bases, leaving 14 bases between them. This CDR3 is 14 amino acids long. CDR1 is SGHRS and CDR2 is YFSETQ in the germline V gene. The CDR3 loop is CASSSLSAGETQYF. The CDR3 DNA follows: TGCGCCAGCAGCTCCCTGTCGGCAGGGGAGACCCAGTACTTC.

The rearrangement joins TRBV25-1 to TRBJ1-2, with D possibly TRBD1 on 6 matching bases. CDR3 length: 16 amino acids. Trimming cost V 1 base and J 3 bases, with 15 bases left between them. The germline CDR1 and CDR2 sequences are MGHDK and SYGVNS. DNA of the CDR3: TGTGCCAGCAGTGAATCGGGGGGGCGCCGGTACTATGGCTACACCTTC. It translates to CASSESGGRRYYGYTF.

The chain carries TRBV5-1 and TRBJ1-1; no definite D call. Trimming removed 3 bases from V and 2 bases from J, with 11 bases in between. This CDR3 has 14 amino acids. The germline V gene has CDR1 SGHRS and CDR2 YFSETQ. The CDR3 loop reads CASSSTLVNTEAFF. CDR3 bases: TGCGCCAGCAGCTCGACGCTGGTCAACACTGAAGCTTTCTTT.

The V call is TRBV9, the J call TRBJ2-3, with D perhaps TRBD2 (5 bases). Germline assignment: CDR1 SGDLS and CDR2 YYNGEE. This CDR3 comprises 15 residues. V was shortened by 1 base and J by 0 bases, with 9 bases between the two germline ends. CDR3 DNA: TGTGCCAGCAGCGTACGGGGTGCAAGCACAGATACGCAGTATTTT. Protein: CASSVRGASTDTQYF.

The chain is built from TRBV6-1 and TRBJ2-2; D is possibly TRBD1 (5 bases). The CDR3 totals 17 residues. CDR1 and CDR2 (germline): MNHNS, SASEGT. V lost 2 bases to trimming and J lost 4 bases, with 17 bases between them. The CDR3 reads CASSEQRTLLFTGELFF. Here the CDR3 DNA reads TGTGCCAGCAGTGAACAACGGACACTTCTATTCACCGGGGAGCTGTTTTTT.

Only a few counts were recorded for this clone. The chain links TRBV11-1 to TRBJ1-2; TRBD1 matches at 7 bases. CDR1 SGHAT and CDR2 FQDESV come from the germline V gene (reference sequence). Trimming removed 5 bases from V and 2 bases from J; junction bases left unmatched: 8. This CDR3 region has 15 residues. The CDR3 coding sequence is TGTGCCAGCAGCGCCTACAGGGGACCCAACTATGGCTACACCTTC. Translated: CASSAYRGPNYGYTF.

This chain connects TRBV23-1 to TRBJ2-1, with no clear D. TRBV23-1 is sorted into the ORF group, with uncertain function. CDR3 length equals 16 residues. The ends were cut back, 3 bases at V and 4 bases at J, with 16 bases in the middle. The DNA for the CDR3 is TGCGCCAGCAGTCAGACAAAGGGTGTGGGTTACAATGAGCAGTTCTTC. Translating gives CASSQTKGVGYNEQFF.

As to this clone: The same CDR3 also results from other DNA sequences found in this sample. The chain carries TRBV27 and TRBJ1-1; the D gene is possibly TRBD1 (5 bases). Germline CDR1 reads MNHEY; CDR2 reads SMNVEV (reference sequence). Trimming shortened V by 6 bases and J by 1 base, and 9 bases separated the two germline ends. The CDR3 totals 13 residues. The CDR3 sequence is CASRGTGNTEAFF. CDR3 nucleotide sequence: TGTGCCAGCAGGGGGACGGGGAACACTGAAGCTTTCTTT.

The V call is TRBV7-2, the J call TRBJ1-2; no clear D. The CDR3 totals 12 residues. CDR1 and CDR2 (germline): SGHTA, FQGNSA. V lost 3 bases, J lost 1 base, and 3 bases lay in between. The CDR3 protein is CASSFHNYGYTF. As DNA, the CDR3 is TGTGCCAGCAGCTTTCATAACTATGGCTACACCTTC.

The J gene is TRBJ2-5, the V gene TRBV29-1; D not resolved. The V and J ends lost 4 bases and 3 bases respectively, with 6 bases between them. From germline, CDR1 is SQVTM and CDR2 ANQGSEA. The CDR3 covers 11 residues. CDR3 coding DNA: TGCAGCGTTGCGCTTAAAGAGACCCAGTACTTC. It is translated as CSVALKETQYF.

The chain has TRBV14 and TRBJ2-3; 14 bases align to TRBD2. The V gene's germline CDR1 is SGHDN and CDR2 FVKESK. This CDR3 has 18 amino acids. Losses at the gene ends were 4 bases for V and 6 bases for J; bases not matched to a gene: 12. The CDR3 protein is CASSPRTSGGSFVDTQYF. The CDR3 nucleotides are TGTGCCAGCAGCCCACGGACTAGCGGGGGGTCCTTCGTGGATACGCAGTATTTT. The whole variable domain, remainder taken from reference TRBV14 and TRBJ2-3, is EAGVTQFPSHSVIEKGQTVTLRCDPISGHDNLYWYRRVMGKEIKFLLHFVKESKQDESGMPNNRFLAERTGGTYSTLKVQPAELEDSGVYFCASSPRTSGGSFVDTQYFGPGTRLTVL.

This chain uses TRBV5-8 with TRBJ2-2; D perhaps matches TRBD1 (5 bases). Germline V gene sequence: CDR1 SGHTS, CDR2 YDEGEE. The V end lost 1 base, the J end lost 1 base, and 11 bases lay between the germline ends. The CDR3 spans 16 residues. This CDR3 is CASSLKGLVNTGELFF. In nucleotides, the CDR3 is TGTGCCAGCAGCTTGAAGGGGTTAGTGAACACCGGGGAGCTGTTTTTT.

The gene calls are TRBV4-1 and TRBJ1-2, with D uncertain. V gave up 0 bases and J gave up 10 bases, with 9 bases separating them. The V gene's germline CDR1 is MGHRA and CDR2 YSYEKL. CDR3 length: 12 amino acids. CDR3 in amino acids: CASSQDLQTYTF. In DNA, the CDR3 is TGCGCCAGCAGCCAAGATCTGCAGACCTACACCTTC.

The rearrangement joins TRBV11-3 to TRBJ2-3; 7 bases line up with TRBD1. The V segment lost 2 bases and the J segment 8 bases; nucleotides outside the gene matches: 10. The CDR3 extends over 15 amino acids. CDR1 is SGHNT, CDR2 YENEEA, per germline. CDR3 DNA: TGTGCCAGCAGCTTAAAAGGGGGCGCCGATGGTACGCAGTATTTT. It codes for CASSLKGGADGTQYF.

The V and J genes are TRBV5-1 and TRBJ2-7; 14 bases are shared with TRBD2. CDR1 is SGHRS, CDR2 YFSETQ, per germline. V shed 0 bases, J shed 5 bases, and the junction held 4 bases outside the gene matches. CDR3 length: 16 residues. As DNA, the CDR3 is TGCGCCAGCAGCTTGGCCGGGACTAGCGGGGGTGACGAGCAGTACTTC. Translated, it gives CASSLAGTSGGDEQYF.

The chain employs TRBV28 and TRBJ2-3; a possible D gene is TRBD1 (5 bases). Germline values: CDR1 MDHEN, CDR2 SYDVKM. With 5 bases removed from V and 1 base from J, the gap between germline ends came to 10 bases. CDR3 size: 14 residues. The CDR3 DNA is TGTGCCAGCAGTCAGGACACAGGCACAGATACGCAGTATTTT. It is translated as CASSQDTGTDTQYF.

V and J are TRBV9 and TRBJ1-1; no definite D call. This CDR3 region has 15 residues. V lost 2 bases and J 3 bases, leaving 14 bases between the germline ends. CDR1 and CDR2 from the germline V gene are SGDLS and YYNGEE. The CDR3 is CASSVRSTGYTEAFF. The DNA of the CDR3 is TGTGCCAGCAGCGTCCGTTCAACGGGATACACTGAAGCTTTCTTT.

This chain joins TRBV28 and TRBJ1-1; possible D gene TRBD1, 6 bases. Trimming removed 8 bases at V and 0 bases at J, with 10 bases between. The CDR3 spans 13 residues. Germline CDR1 MDHEN, CDR2 SYDVKM. The CDR3 DNA reads as TGTGCCAGCCTCGGGACACTGAACACTGAAGCTTTCTTT. As protein: CASLGTLNTEAFF.

V and J are TRBV28 and TRBJ1-2, with TRBD1 identical over 7 bases. The junction had 8 bases not matched to a gene; V was cut back by 4 bases and J by 3 bases. CDR1 and CDR2 (germline): MDHEN, SYDVKM. The CDR3 is made up of 15 amino acids. CDR3 residues: CASSYSQGQHYGYTF. CDR3 nucleotides: TGTGCCAGCAGTTACTCACAGGGACAGCACTATGGCTACACCTTC.

This clone has just a few counts. This chain links TRBV12-5 with TRBJ1-2; 10 nucleotides match TRBD1. The CDR3 has 15 residues. Per germline, CDR1 LGHNT and CDR2 FRNRAP. V was pared by 6 bases and J by 5 bases, with 9 bases of the junction left unmatched. This chain's CDR3 is CASGARDRGRYGYTF. In DNA form, the CDR3 reads TGTGCTAGTGGGGCCAGAGACAGGGGGCGATATGGCTACACCTTC.